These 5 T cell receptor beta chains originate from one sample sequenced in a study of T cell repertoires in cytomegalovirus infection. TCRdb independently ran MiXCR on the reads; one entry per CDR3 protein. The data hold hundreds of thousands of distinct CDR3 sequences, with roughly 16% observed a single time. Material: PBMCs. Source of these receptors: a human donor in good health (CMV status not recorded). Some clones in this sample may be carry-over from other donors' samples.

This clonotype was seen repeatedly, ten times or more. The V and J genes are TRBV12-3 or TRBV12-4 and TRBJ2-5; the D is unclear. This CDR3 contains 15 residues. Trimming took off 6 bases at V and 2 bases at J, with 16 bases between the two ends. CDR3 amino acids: CASRVGWQAQETQYF. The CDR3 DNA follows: TGTGCCAGCAGAGTAGGGTGGCAGGCTCAAGAGACCCAGTACTTC.

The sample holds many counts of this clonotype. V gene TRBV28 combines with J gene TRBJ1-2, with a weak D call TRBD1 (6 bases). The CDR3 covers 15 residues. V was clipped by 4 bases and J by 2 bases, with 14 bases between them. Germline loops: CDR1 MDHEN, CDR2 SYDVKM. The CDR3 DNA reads TGTGCCAGCAGTTCGCCCCAGGGGTTCAACTATGGCTACACCTTC. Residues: CASSSPQGFNYGYTF.

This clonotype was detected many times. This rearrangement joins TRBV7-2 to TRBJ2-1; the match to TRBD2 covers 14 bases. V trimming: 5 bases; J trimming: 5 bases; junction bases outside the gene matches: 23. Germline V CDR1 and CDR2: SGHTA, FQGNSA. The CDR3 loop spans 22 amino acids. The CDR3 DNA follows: TGTGCCAGCAGCGACCACCCGGGGGGAAGACTAGCGGGGGGGCATCATGACAATGAGCAGTTCTTC. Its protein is CASSDHPGGRLAGGHHDNEQFF.

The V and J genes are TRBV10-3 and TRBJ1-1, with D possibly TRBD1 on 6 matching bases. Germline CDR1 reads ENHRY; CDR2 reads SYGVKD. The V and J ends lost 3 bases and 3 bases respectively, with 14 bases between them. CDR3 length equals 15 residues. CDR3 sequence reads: CAISELQGVYTEAFF. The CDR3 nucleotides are TGTGCCATCAGTGAATTACAGGGCGTGTACACTGAAGCTTTCTTT.

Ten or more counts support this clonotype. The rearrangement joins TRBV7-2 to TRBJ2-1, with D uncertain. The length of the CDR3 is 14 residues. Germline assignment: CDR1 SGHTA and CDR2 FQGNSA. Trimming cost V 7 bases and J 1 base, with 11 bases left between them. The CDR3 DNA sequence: TGTGCCAGCATTTCTTCGAGGTCCTACAATGAGCAGTTCTTC. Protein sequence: CASISSRSYNEQFF.